Presented here are 30 T cell receptor beta chains from one specimen sequenced in a study of blood T cell repertoires in COVID-19. TCRdb's copy holds only in-frame clones and misses some; the assay was immunoSEQ multiplex PCR. This sample has 95,000 to 150,000 clones, with around nine tenths found just once. The material sequenced was peripheral blood. The origin of the receptors is a woman in her forties or fifties with acute or convalescent COVID-19.

As to this clone: Other DNA sequences of this sample code for an identical CDR3. CDR3 amino acids: CASSLERANYGYTF. The CDR3 region has the DNA TGCGCCAGCAGCTTGGAAAGAGCTAACTATGGCTACACCTTC. This chain connects TRBV5-1 to TRBJ1-2, with D unresolved. The CDR3 runs 14 residues. The V gene lost 0 bases and the J gene lost 0 bases, with 6 bases spanning the gap. CDR1 SGHRS and CDR2 YFSETQ come from the germline V gene.

V gene TRBV12-3 or TRBV12-4 combines with J gene TRBJ1-1, with 8 bases fitting TRBD1. The length of the CDR3 is 13 residues. The V segment lost 5 bases and the J segment 3 bases; nucleotides outside the gene matches: 2. The CDR3 reads CASSTTGDTEAFF. Here the CDR3 DNA reads TGTGCCAGCAGTACGACAGGGGACACTGAAGCTTTCTTT.

The chain combines TRBV7-9 with TRBJ2-1, with D unclear. V was pared by 1 base and J by 0 bases, with 7 bases between. Germline CDR1 SEHNR, CDR2 FQNEAQ (reference sequence). CDR3 length: 15 residues. CDR3 coding DNA: TGTGCCAGCAGCTTAGGTGCTATCTCCTACAATGAGCAGTTCTTC. This translates into CASSLGAISYNEQFF.

The chain couples TRBV12-3 or TRBV12-4 to TRBJ1-2, with D possibly being TRBD1 (6 bases). The CDR3 contains 13 residues. V lost 6 bases, J lost 7 bases, and 15 bases lay in between. The CDR3 DNA reads as TGTGCCAGCAGCCCTACAGGGCGCGCTGGCTACACCTTC. Protein: CASSPTGRAGYTF.

This clone has just one count. This sequence joins TRBV6-1 and TRBJ2-5, with 13 bases that match TRBD2. The CDR3 consists of 16 residues. Germline trimming cut 3 bases from V and 2 bases from J; bases unmatched to any gene: 3. Germline V gives CDR1 MNHNS, CDR2 SASEGT. The CDR3 protein is CASSDLGLAGQETQYF. The CDR3 region has the DNA TGTGCCAGCAGTGATTTGGGACTAGCGGGACAAGAGACCCAGTACTTC.

V and J are TRBV9 and TRBJ2-7; 11 bases are a match to TRBD1. The CDR3 totals 14 residues. The germline V gene has CDR1 SGDLS and CDR2 YYNGEE. Trimming took 4 bases from V and 7 from J; bases not matched to a gene: 7. The CDR3 DNA sequence: TGTGCCAGCAGCCCCCGTGGGACAGGGGGGGAGCAGTACTTC. Its translation is CASSPRGTGGEQYF. Looking up the rest from reference TRBV9 and TRBJ2-7 gives the full variable domain: DSGVTQTPKHLITATGQRVTLRCSPRSGDLSVYWYQQSLDQGLQFLIQYYNGEERAKGNILERFSAQQFPDLHSELNLSSLELGDSALYFCASSPRGTGGEQYFGPGTRLTVT.

The V gene is TRBV9, the J gene TRBJ2-5; 9 bases fit TRBD1. The germline V gene encodes CDR1 SGDLS and CDR2 YYNGEE. V was pared by 4 bases and J by 5 bases, with 6 bases of the junction left unmatched. This CDR3 comprises 14 residues. The DNA of the CDR3 is TGTGCCAGCAGCCTTGGGACAGGGCGGGAGACCCAGTACTTC. This sequence encodes CASSLGTGRETQYF.

This clone was recorded once. V gene TRBV4-3 combines with J gene TRBJ2-1, with TRBD1 matching 11 bases. The length of the CDR3 is 16 residues. V gave up 0 bases and J gave up 9 bases; unmatched junction bases: 7. Germline CDR1 is LGHNA and CDR2 is YSLEER. CDR3 in amino acids: CASSQDSDRGRAEQFF. In DNA, the CDR3 is TGCGCCAGCAGCCAAGATTCGGACAGGGGGCGGGCTGAGCAGTTCTTC.

The chain uses TRBV7-6 and TRBJ1-5, with 7 bases lining up with TRBD1. V lost 8 bases to trimming and J lost 5 bases; unmatched junction nucleotides: 3. Germline CDR1 and CDR2: SGHVS and FNYEAQ. This CDR3 region has 12 residues. CDR3 loop: CASGTADQPQHF. DNA of the CDR3: TGTGCCAGCGGGACAGCAGATCAGCCCCAGCATTTT.

DNA for the CDR3: TGTGCCAGCAGCTTAGTAGGAATGGGACACCGGAACACTGAAGCTTTCTTT. It codes for CASSLVGMGHRNTEAFF. The chain links TRBV7-2 to TRBJ1-1; a weak D match, TRBD1 (6 bases). Germline CDR1 is SGHTA and CDR2 is FQGNSA. Trimming cost V 1 base and J 1 base, with 16 bases left between them. The CDR3 extends over 17 amino acids.

The V and J genes are TRBV5-4 and TRBJ1-1, with 9 bases that match TRBD1. The V gene end was trimmed by 4 bases and the J gene end by 8 bases; junction bases not matched to a gene: 6. Per the germline V gene, CDR1 is SGHNT and CDR2 is YYREEE (reference sequence). This CDR3 has 13 residues. This CDR3 reads CASSLYRGLEAFF. The CDR3 coding sequence is TGTGCCAGCAGCCTATACAGGGGGCTGGAAGCTTTCTTT.

This rearrangement joins TRBV29-1 to TRBJ2-1; 15 nucleotides line up with TRBD2. This CDR3 contains 14 residues. V trimming: 4 bases; J trimming: 9 bases; junction bases outside the gene matches: 4. CDR1 and CDR2 (germline): SQVTM, ANQGSEA. The CDR3, as DNA: TGCAGCGTTGGGGGACTAGCGGGGGGTCGTGAGCAGTTCTTC. Amino acid sequence: CSVGGLAGGREQFF.

This clone was seen more than once but under ten times. One junction end does not reproduce the germline sequence, and a read error may be involved. V is TRBV10-3 and J is TRBJ2-1; D call uncertain. CDR3 size: 11 residues. CDR1 and CDR2 from the germline V gene are ENHRY and SYGVKD. CDR3 nucleotides: TGCGCAACTAATCGGAACAATGAGCAGTTCTTC. It translates to CATNRNNEQFF.

V is TRBV5-1 and J is TRBJ1-4; 7 bases line up with TRBD1. This CDR3 is built from 14 residues. Germline V gives CDR1 SGHRS, CDR2 YFSETQ. J gave up 6 bases and V 1 base, and 3 bases lay outside the gene matches. This CDR3 is CASSLTGADEKLFF. The CDR3 nucleotides are TGCGCCAGCAGCTTGACAGGGGCGGATGAAAAACTGTTTTTT.

The J gene is TRBJ1-5, the V gene TRBV3-1 (or the pseudogene TRBV3-2), with a tentative D call TRBD1 (5 bases). The CDR3 totals 16 residues. Trimming took 1 base from V and 0 from J, leaving 10 bases between them. CDR1 and CDR2 (germline): LGHDT, YNNKEL (reference sequence). This CDR3 reads CASSQGLGGSNQPQHF. The CDR3 region has the DNA TGTGCCAGCAGCCAAGGTCTGGGGGGTAGCAATCAGCCCCAGCATTTT.

Only a few counts were recorded for this clone. The V and J genes are TRBV7-9 and TRBJ1-1; D not certain. The germline gives CDR1 SEHNR, CDR2 FQNEAQ (reference sequence). The CDR3 has 13 residues. The V end was cut by 1 base, the J end by 7 bases, with 10 bases between. CDR3 sequence reads: CASSLDWASEAFF. In DNA form, the CDR3 reads TGTGCCAGCAGCTTAGACTGGGCCAGTGAAGCTTTCTTT.

This CDR3 reads CASSFSGGYTDTQYF. Written as DNA, the CDR3 is TGTGCCAGCAGCTTTAGCGGGGGCTACACAGATACGCAGTATTTT. The rearrangement uses TRBV7-3 and TRBJ2-3, with 9 bases matching TRBD2. The J segment lost 2 bases and the V segment lost 3 bases, leaving 3 bases of the junction unmatched. Per germline, CDR1 SGHTA and CDR2 FQGTGA. The CDR3 is 15 amino acids.

The V call is TRBV5-1, the J call TRBJ2-2; 10 nucleotides agree with TRBD1. Germline loops: CDR1 SGHRS, CDR2 YFSETQ. This CDR3 is 16 amino acids long. With 0 bases clipped from V and 2 bases from J, the junction kept 1 base outside the gene matches. DNA of the CDR3: TGCGCCAGCAGCTTGGGACAGGGGGCTAACACCGGGGAGCTGTTTTTT. This translates into CASSLGQGANTGELFF. The whole variable domain, filled in from reference TRBV5-1 and TRBJ2-2, reads KAGVTQTPRYLIKTRGQQVTLSCSPISGHRSVSWYQQTPGQGLQFLFEYFSETQRNKGNFPGRFSGRQFSNSRSEMNVSTLELGDSALYLCASSLGQGANTGELFFGEGSRLTVL.

The chain links TRBV18 to TRBJ2-7; D not resolved. V was trimmed by 4 bases and J by 6 bases, leaving 10 bases between them. The CDR3 is made up of 12 amino acids. Germline CDR1 reads KGHSH; CDR2 reads LQKENI. The CDR3 loop reads CASSRPPVEQYF. In nucleotides, the CDR3 is TGTGCCAGCTCACGGCCCCCCGTCGAGCAGTACTTC.

V and J are TRBV15 and TRBJ1-2, with TRBD1 identical over 10 bases. J lost 4 bases, V lost 0 bases, and 5 bases had no gene match. CDR3 length: 16 residues. Per germline, CDR1 LNHNV and CDR2 YYDKDF (reference sequence). CDR3 sequence: CATSRDKGQGFYGYTF. In DNA form, the CDR3 reads TGTGCCACCAGCAGAGATAAGGGACAGGGGTTCTATGGCTACACCTTC.

The chain links TRBV9 to TRBJ2-3; D gene ambiguous. CDR1 and CDR2 from the germline V gene are SGDLS and YYNGEE. The V end was cut by 3 bases, the J end by 6 bases, with 14 bases between. The CDR3 spans 14 residues. CDR3 amino acids: CASSATGNSDTQYF. CDR3 DNA: TGTGCCAGCAGCGCGACTGGCAACTCCGATACGCAGTATTTT.

CDR3 nucleotides: TGTGCCAGCAGCTTAAGAGGGTCCCGCTCCTACGAGCAGTACTTC. It translates to CASSLRGSRSYEQYF. The chain recombines TRBV11-3 with TRBJ2-7; D is possibly TRBD2 (5 bases). Germline CDR1 reads SGHNT; CDR2 reads YENEEA. The CDR3 consists of 15 residues. Trimming shortened V by 2 bases and J by 0 bases, and 11 bases separated the two germline ends.

The chain couples TRBV19 to TRBJ1-2, with 8 bases lining up with TRBD1. Trimming removed 3 bases from V and 8 bases from J; junction bases left unmatched: 2. The CDR3 extends over 12 amino acids. Germline loops: CDR1 LNHDA, CDR2 SQIVND (reference sequence). The CDR3 DNA reads TGTGCCAGTAGTATGTACAGGGGGGGCTACACCTTC. It specifies CASSMYRGGYTF.

V and J are TRBV12-5 and TRBJ2-1; TRBD2 matches at 11 bases. This CDR3 has 16 amino acids. The ends lost 6 bases at V and 2 bases at J; junction bases unmatched: 6. Germline V gene lookup returns CDR1 LGHNT and CDR2 FRNRAP. Written as DNA, the CDR3 is TGTGCTAGTGGGACCATAGCGGGAGGGCCCTACAATGAGCAGTTCTTC. Translation: CASGTIAGGPYNEQFF.

V and J are TRBV7-2 and TRBJ2-1; 10 bases are a match to TRBD2. The CDR3 covers 16 residues. The germline V gene encodes CDR1 SGHTA and CDR2 FQGNSA. With V trimmed by 6 bases and J by 4 bases, 9 bases remained unmatched. CDR3 bases: TGTGCCAGCAGTCCTCGGGGTAGCGGGGGGTACAATGAGCAGTTCTTC. This codes for CASSPRGSGGYNEQFF. The full variable domain, completed using reference TRBV7-2 and TRBJ2-1, is GAGVSQSPSNKVTEKGKDVELRCDPISGHTALYWYRQSLGQGLEFLIYFQGNSAPDKSGLPSDRFSAERTGGSVSTLTIQRTQQEDSAVYLCASSPRGSGGYNEQFFGPGTRLTVL.

V usage is TRBV27 and J usage is TRBJ2-2; 12 nucleotides match TRBD2. The CDR3 spans 19 residues. The J segment lost 6 bases and the V segment lost 9 bases, leaving 20 bases of the junction unmatched. The germline CDR1 and CDR2 sequences are MNHEY and SMNVEV (reference sequence). The CDR3 loop is CASSREPGRLAGAAGELFF. The DNA for the CDR3 is TGTGCCAGTAGCAGAGAACCGGGCCGACTAGCGGGAGCAGCCGGGGAGCTGTTTTTT.

The chain carries TRBV5-1 and TRBJ2-2, with TRBD1 matching over 9 bases. The V gene's germline CDR1 is SGHRS and CDR2 YFSETQ. CDR3 length equals 17 residues. V dropped 5 bases and J dropped 2; count of bases not matched to a gene: 10. The CDR3 sequence is CASRVQSTGGNTGELFF. The CDR3 DNA reads as TGCGCCAGCAGAGTTCAATCCACAGGGGGCAACACCGGGGAGCTGTTTTTT.

CDR3 sequence (DNA): TGTGCCAGTAGTATAGCGACTAGCGGTGACGGGGAGCAGTACTTC. Residues: CASSIATSGDGEQYF. The genes are TRBV19 and TRBJ2-7, with 9 nucleotides matching TRBD2. The V gene end was trimmed by 1 base and the J gene end by 7 bases; junction bases not matched to a gene: 8. CDR1 is LNHDA, CDR2 SQIVND, per germline (reference sequence). This CDR3 region has 15 residues.

The chain carries TRBV2 and TRBJ2-7; a weak D match, TRBD1 (6 bases). The CDR3 length is 15 residues. Germline assignment: CDR1 SNHLY and CDR2 FYNNEI. Trimming removed 7 bases from V and 5 bases from J, with 21 bases in between. CDR3 amino acids: CASTIGQSLRDEQYF. The CDR3 DNA sequence: TGTGCCAGCACCATAGGACAGTCCCTCCGGGACGAGCAGTACTTC.

V gene TRBV7-2 combines with J gene TRBJ1-1; D is ambiguous. Germline lookup yields CDR1 SGHTA and CDR2 FQGNSA. The ends were cut back, 7 bases at V and 1 base at J, with 10 bases in the middle. The CDR3 covers 13 residues. Here the CDR3 reads CASILGGNTEAFF. DNA of the CDR3: TGTGCCAGCATCCTTGGCGGGAACACTGAAGCTTTCTTT. Full variable domain (rest looked up from reference TRBV7-2 and TRBJ1-1): GAGVSQSPSNKVTEKGKDVELRCDPISGHTALYWYRQSLGQGLEFLIYFQGNSAPDKSGLPSDRFSAERTGGSVSTLTIQRTQQEDSAVYLCASILGGNTEAFFGQGTRLTVV.